These 14 T cell receptor beta chains share one sample of origin, sequenced in a study of blood T cell repertoires in COVID-19. Generated by immunoSEQ multiplex PCR, the TCRdb table keeps only in-frame clones and is missing some. The sample has 200,000 to 300,000 clones; roughly 80% are singletons. The specimen was peripheral blood. The receptors originated from a woman aged 18-29 years with acute or convalescent COVID-19.

The chain recombines TRBV19 with TRBJ2-1; 8 bases are shared with TRBD1. The CDR3 has 16 residues. V was clipped by 7 bases and J by 8 bases; unmatched bases: 16. In germline, CDR1 is LNHDA, CDR2 SQIVND (reference sequence). The CDR3 DNA is TGTGCCAGTACCAATATCCCTCACAGGGGGTATGATGAGCAGTTCTTC. It specifies CASTNIPHRGYDEQFF.

This clone occurred once. This chain uses TRBV6-5 with TRBJ1-1; D remains ambiguous. Trimming stripped 5 bases from V and 0 bases from J, with 13 bases between. Germline V gene data show CDR1 as MNHEY and CDR2 as SVGAGI. This CDR3 spans 15 amino acids. This CDR3 is CASSPSPQMNTEAFF. The CDR3 bases are TGTGCCAGCAGTCCCTCTCCGCAGATGAACACTGAAGCTTTCTTT.

This clone was seen only a few times. The chain employs TRBV19 and TRBJ2-1, with 7 bases matching TRBD2. Per the germline V gene, CDR1 is LNHDA and CDR2 is SQIVND (reference sequence). Trimming at V came to 3 bases and at J to 0 bases, leaving 14 bases not matched to a gene. This CDR3 is built from 19 residues. The CDR3 sequence is CASSIWGGVGPSSYNEQFF. CDR3 coding DNA: TGTGCCAGTAGTATTTGGGGAGGGGTAGGGCCCAGCTCCTACAATGAGCAGTTCTTC.

This clone showed up just a few times. This sequence joins TRBV19 and TRBJ1-1; 12 nucleotides line up with TRBD1. Germline V lookup: CDR1 LNHDA, CDR2 SQIVND (reference sequence). V was pared by 7 bases and J by 5 bases, with 14 bases of the junction left unmatched. This CDR3 is built from 17 residues. In DNA, the CDR3 is TGTGCCAGTACCCCGTCCGGGACAGGGGGCAAGGTGACTGAAGCTTTCTTT. Translated: CASTPSGTGGKVTEAFF.

The table lists this clone with a count of one. This chain links TRBV6-5 with TRBJ2-7; possibly TRBD1 for D (6 bases). Trimming took off 0 bases at V and 2 bases at J, with 11 bases between the two ends. Germline CDR1 reads MNHEY; CDR2 reads SVGAGI. The length of the CDR3 is 15 residues. Written as DNA, the CDR3 is TGTGCCAGCAGTTACTCGACTGGGGACACCTACGAGCAGTACTTC. It specifies CASSYSTGDTYEQYF.

The chain uses TRBV5-4 and TRBJ1-2; the match to TRBD1 covers 8 bases. The germline CDR1 and CDR2 sequences are SGHNT and YYREEE (reference sequence). The V gene end was trimmed by 0 bases and the J gene end by 4 bases; junction bases not matched to a gene: 8. This CDR3 has 16 amino acids. The CDR3 DNA reads as TGTGCCAGCAGCTTGGATAGATGGGACAGGTTCTATGGCTACACCTTC. Translating gives CASSLDRWDRFYGYTF.

The CDR3 protein is CASSPSGSSYNEQFF. Written as DNA, the CDR3 is TGTGCCAGCAGCCCTAGCGGGAGCTCCTACAATGAGCAGTTCTTC. The rearrangement uses TRBV7-3 and TRBJ2-1, with 10 bases aligning to TRBD2. The CDR3 spans 15 residues. V was pared by 5 bases and J by 0 bases, with 1 base of the junction left unmatched. Germline-derived CDR1 and CDR2 are SGHTA and FQGTGA.

CDR3 nucleotides: TGCGCCAGCAGCTCGACAGGGGAAGAGACCCAGTACTTC. Encoded protein: CASSSTGEETQYF. The chain couples TRBV5-1 to TRBJ2-5; TRBD1 matches 8 bases. CDR1 and CDR2 from the germline V gene are SGHRS and YFSETQ. V lost 3 bases, J lost 3 bases, and 1 base stayed unmatched. CDR3 length equals 13 residues. Full variable domain (missing parts from reference TRBV5-1 and TRBJ2-5): KAGVTQTPRYLIKTRGQQVTLSCSPISGHRSVSWYQQTPGQGLQFLFEYFSETQRNKGNFPGRFSGRQFSNSRSEMNVSTLELGDSALYLCASSSTGEETQYFGPGTRLLVL.

This clone was seen only once. Here the CDR3 DNA reads TGTGCCAGCATAGGGACAGGGGCGTACGAGCAGTACTTC. Its protein is CASIGTGAYEQYF. This sequence joins TRBV28 and TRBJ2-7; 10 bases are shared with TRBD1. The CDR3 sequence is 13 residues long. Germline V gene data show CDR1 as MDHEN and CDR2 as SYDVKM. J lost 4 bases, V lost 7 bases, and 4 bases had no gene match.

The chain employs TRBV25-1 and TRBJ2-7, with 9 bases fitting TRBD1. The CDR3 extends over 17 amino acids. The germline gives CDR1 MGHDK, CDR2 SYGVNS. V was pared by 2 bases and J by 1 base, with 9 bases of the junction left unmatched. Here the CDR3 reads CASSEPGDRARSYEQYF. Here the CDR3 DNA reads TGTGCCAGCAGTGAACCGGGGGACAGGGCGAGGTCCTACGAGCAGTACTTC.

The V call is TRBV20-1, the J call TRBJ2-1; D call uncertain. The CDR3 is 12 residues long. The germline V and J ends were trimmed by 3 bases and 5 bases, with 8 bases remaining between them. The germline V gene encodes CDR1 DFQATT and CDR2 SNEGSKA (reference sequence). The CDR3 protein is CSASQEDNEQFF. The CDR3 DNA reads TGCAGTGCTAGTCAGGAAGACAATGAGCAGTTCTTC.

The chain uses TRBV7-6 and TRBJ2-2; 8 bases map to TRBD2. CDR1 and CDR2 from the germline V gene are SGHVS and FNYEAQ. This CDR3 region has 15 residues. V lost 7 bases to trimming and J lost 3 bases; unmatched junction nucleotides: 7. The CDR3 spells CASTYSGTYTGELFF. For the CDR3, the DNA is TGTGCCAGCACCTATAGCGGGACGTACACCGGGGAGCTGTTTTTT.

This chain connects TRBV29-1 to TRBJ2-1; TRBD2 agrees at 9 bases. Germline values: CDR1 SQVTM, CDR2 ANQGSEA. The CDR3 is made up of 16 amino acids. V was pared by 0 bases and J by 5 bases, with 8 bases of the junction left unmatched. The CDR3 loop is CSVEDLAGDEDNEQFF. CDR3 nucleotides: TGCAGCGTTGAAGATTTAGCGGGAGATGAGGACAATGAGCAGTTCTTC.

The chain joins TRBV27 to TRBJ1-1, with TRBD1 matching 8 bases. The ends lost 6 bases at V and 5 bases at J; junction bases unmatched: 11. Germline CDR1 reads MNHEY; CDR2 reads SMNVEV (reference sequence). The CDR3 contains 15 residues. The CDR3 bases are TGTGCCAGCAGGTCCTTCACAGGGGGAGAGACTGAAGCTTTCTTT. This translates into CASRSFTGGETEAFF.